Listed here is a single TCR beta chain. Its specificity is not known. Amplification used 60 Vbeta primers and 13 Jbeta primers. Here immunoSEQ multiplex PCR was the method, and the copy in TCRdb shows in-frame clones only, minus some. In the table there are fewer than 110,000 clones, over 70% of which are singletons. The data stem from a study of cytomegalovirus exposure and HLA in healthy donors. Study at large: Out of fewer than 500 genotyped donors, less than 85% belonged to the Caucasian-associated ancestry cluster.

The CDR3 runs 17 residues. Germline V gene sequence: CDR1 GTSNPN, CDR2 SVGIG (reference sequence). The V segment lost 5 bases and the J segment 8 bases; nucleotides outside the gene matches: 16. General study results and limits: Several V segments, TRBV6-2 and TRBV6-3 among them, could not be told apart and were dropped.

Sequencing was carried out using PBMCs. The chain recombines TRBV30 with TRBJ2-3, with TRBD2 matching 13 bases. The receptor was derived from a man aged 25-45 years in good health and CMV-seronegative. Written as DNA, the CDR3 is TGTGCCTGGGGTACTAGCGGGAGGGCCGGACCCTTCGGTACGCAGTATTTT. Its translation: CAWGTSGRAGPFGTQYF.